These T cell receptor beta chains were read from a single sample in a study of blood T cell repertoires in COVID-19. Produced via immunoSEQ multiplex PCR; TCRdb's table is partial and in-frame only. This sample has some 350,000 clones, with more than 70% found just once. The sample was peripheral blood. These receptors all stem from a man aged 25-45 years with active or convalescent COVID-19. Both conserved end residues are trimmed from each CDR3.

V	J	CDR3
TRBV24-1	TRBJ2-7	ATSGWESSYEQY
TRBV19	TRBJ1-2	ASSMAVIYGYT
TRBV15	TRBJ2-1	ATSRGVGGTYNEQF
TRBV12-3/TRBV12-4	TRBJ2-7	ASSLTIYEQY
TRBV4-3	TRBJ1-6	ASSQDRINYSPLH
TRBV3-1/TRBV3-2	TRBJ1-2	ASTQAEGIPGGYT
TRBV19	TRBJ2-1	ASRGGLNFYNEQF
TRBV5-6	TRBJ2-1	ASSLGGSGAYNEQF
TRBV5-1	TRBJ1-1	ASSFLQGGEAF
TRBV4-1	TRBJ2-7	ASSHPWSGAYEQY
TRBV28	TRBJ2-7	ASSYTLAESYEQY